This TCR beta chain originates from a study of T cell responses to AZD1222 COVID-19 vaccine. Points from the study as a whole: Spike-specific TCR breadth and depth rose after two AZD1222 doses.

There are 15 residues in the CDR3. The germline V and J ends were trimmed by 6 bases and 4 bases, with 21 bases remaining between them. Looked up from germline, CDR1 is DFQATT and CDR2 is SNEGSKA (reference sequence). Method: immunoSEQ multiplex PCR; TCRdb's copy keeps in-frame clones and lacks some. The data show tens of thousands of clones, around 86% seen once. With regard to this clone: As yet, its antigen is unknown.

The sequences come from peripheral blood, collected on day 0 of AZD1222 vaccination. The sequence was obtained from an adult in good health. This rearrangement joins TRBV20-1 to TRBJ2-5; either TRBD1 or TRBD2 may supply D (5 bases each). CDR3 amino acids: CSASPGTARGETQYF. DNA for the CDR3: TGCAGTGCAAGTCCCGGGACCGCGAGGGGAGAGACCCAGTACTTC.